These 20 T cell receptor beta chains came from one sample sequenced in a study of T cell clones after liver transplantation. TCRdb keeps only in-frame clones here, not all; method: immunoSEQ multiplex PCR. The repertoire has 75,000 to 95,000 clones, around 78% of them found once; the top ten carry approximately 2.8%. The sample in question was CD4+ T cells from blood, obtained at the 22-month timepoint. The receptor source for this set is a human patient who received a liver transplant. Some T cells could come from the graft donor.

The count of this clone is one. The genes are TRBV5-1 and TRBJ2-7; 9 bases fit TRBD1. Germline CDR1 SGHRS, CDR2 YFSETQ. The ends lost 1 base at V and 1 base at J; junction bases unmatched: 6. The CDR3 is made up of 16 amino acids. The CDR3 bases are TGCGCCAGCAGCTTGAGTTCTGGGACAGGGTCCTACGAGCAGTACTTC. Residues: CASSLSSGTGSYEQYF.

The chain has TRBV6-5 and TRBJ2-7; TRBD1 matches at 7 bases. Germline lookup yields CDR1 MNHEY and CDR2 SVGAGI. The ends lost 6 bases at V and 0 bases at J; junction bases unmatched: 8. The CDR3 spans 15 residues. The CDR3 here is CASRVRDSVSYEQYF. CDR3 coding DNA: TGTGCCAGCAGAGTCAGGGACAGCGTCTCCTACGAGCAGTACTTC.

The CDR3 here is CASSPGTDAEAFF. CDR3 DNA sequence: TGTGCCAGCAGCCCCGGGACAGATGCTGAAGCTTTCTTT. This chain links TRBV7-2 with TRBJ1-1, with 7 bases that match TRBD1. The germline CDR1 and CDR2 sequences are SGHTA and FQGNSA. The CDR3 consists of 13 residues. The J segment lost 6 bases and the V segment lost 5 bases, leaving 6 bases of the junction unmatched. Using reference TRBV7-2 and TRBJ1-1 for the parts outside the CDR3, the full variable domain is GAGVSQSPSNKVTEKGKDVELRCDPISGHTALYWYRQSLGQGLEFLIYFQGNSAPDKSGLPSDRFSAERTGGSVSTLTIQRTQQEDSAVYLCASSPGTDAEAFFGQGTRLTVV.

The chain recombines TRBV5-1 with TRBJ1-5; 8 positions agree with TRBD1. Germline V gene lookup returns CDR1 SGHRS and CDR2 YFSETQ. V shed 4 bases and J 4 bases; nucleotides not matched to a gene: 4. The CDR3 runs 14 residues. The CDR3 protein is CASSDTGGNQPQHF. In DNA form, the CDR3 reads TGCGCCAGCAGCGATACAGGGGGTAATCAGCCCCAGCATTTT.

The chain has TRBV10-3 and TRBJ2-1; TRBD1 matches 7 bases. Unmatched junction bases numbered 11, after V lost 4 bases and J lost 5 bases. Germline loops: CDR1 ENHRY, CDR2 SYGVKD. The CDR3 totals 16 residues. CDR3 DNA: TGTGCCATCAGTGCAAGTGGAGGACAGGCGCACAATGAGCAGTTCTTC. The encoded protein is CAISASGGQAHNEQFF.

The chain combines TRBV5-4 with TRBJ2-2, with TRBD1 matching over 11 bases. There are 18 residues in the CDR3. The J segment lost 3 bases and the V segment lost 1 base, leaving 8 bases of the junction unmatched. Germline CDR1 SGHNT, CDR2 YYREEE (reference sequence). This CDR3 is CASSLQTGDRGYTGELFF. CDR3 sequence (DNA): TGTGCCAGCAGCTTGCAGACCGGGGACAGGGGGTACACCGGGGAGCTGTTTTTT. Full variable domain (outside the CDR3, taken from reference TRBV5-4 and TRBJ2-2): ETGVTQSPTHLIKTRGQQVTLRCSSQSGHNTVSWYQQALGQGPQFIFQYYREEENGRGNFPPRFSGLQFPNYSSELNVNALELDDSALYLCASSLQTGDRGYTGELFFGEGSRLTVL.

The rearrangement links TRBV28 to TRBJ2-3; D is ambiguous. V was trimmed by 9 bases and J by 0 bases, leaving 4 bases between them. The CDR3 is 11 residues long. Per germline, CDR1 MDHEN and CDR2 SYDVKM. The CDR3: CASTSTDTQYF. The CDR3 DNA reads TGTGCCAGTACTAGCACAGATACGCAGTATTTT.

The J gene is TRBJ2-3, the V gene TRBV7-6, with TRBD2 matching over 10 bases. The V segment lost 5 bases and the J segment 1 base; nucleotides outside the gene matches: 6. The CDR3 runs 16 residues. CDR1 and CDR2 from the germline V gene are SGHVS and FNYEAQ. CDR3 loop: CASSAHGTSGTDTQYF. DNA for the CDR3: TGTGCCAGCAGCGCGCACGGGACTAGCGGCACAGATACGCAGTATTTT.

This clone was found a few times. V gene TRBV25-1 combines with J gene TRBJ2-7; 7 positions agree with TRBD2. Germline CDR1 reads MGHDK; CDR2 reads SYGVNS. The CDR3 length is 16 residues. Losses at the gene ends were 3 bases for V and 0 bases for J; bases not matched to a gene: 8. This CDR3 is CASSDSVGGGSYEQYF. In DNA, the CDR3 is TGTGCCAGCAGTGATTCCGTGGGGGGGGGCTCCTACGAGCAGTACTTC.

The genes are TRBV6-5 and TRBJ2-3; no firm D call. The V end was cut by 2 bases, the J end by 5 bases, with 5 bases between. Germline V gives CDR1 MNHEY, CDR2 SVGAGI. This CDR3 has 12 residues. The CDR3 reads CASSYGKDTQYF. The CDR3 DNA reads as TGTGCCAGCAGTTACGGGAAAGATACGCAGTATTTT.

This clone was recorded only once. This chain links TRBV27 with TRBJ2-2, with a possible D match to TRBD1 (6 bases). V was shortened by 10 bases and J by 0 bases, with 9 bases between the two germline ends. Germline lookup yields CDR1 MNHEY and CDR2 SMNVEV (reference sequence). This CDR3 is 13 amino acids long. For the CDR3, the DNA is TGTGCCACAGGGACAACGAACACCGGGGAGCTGTTTTTT. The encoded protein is CATGTTNTGELFF.

CDR3 in DNA: TGCAGTCCAGGCAACTCCTACGAGCAGTACTTC. It encodes CSPGNSYEQYF. The rearrangement joins TRBV20-1 to TRBJ2-7; D is uncertain. The CDR3 spans 11 residues. Germline V lookup: CDR1 DFQATT, CDR2 SNEGSKA (reference sequence). The germline V and J ends were trimmed by 8 bases and 0 bases, with 8 bases remaining between them.

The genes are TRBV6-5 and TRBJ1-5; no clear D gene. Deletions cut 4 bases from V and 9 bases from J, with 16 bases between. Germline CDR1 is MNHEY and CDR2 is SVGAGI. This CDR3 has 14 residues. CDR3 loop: CASSSSGDSRPQHF. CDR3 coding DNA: TGTGCCAGCAGTTCGTCGGGAGATTCCCGGCCCCAGCATTTT.

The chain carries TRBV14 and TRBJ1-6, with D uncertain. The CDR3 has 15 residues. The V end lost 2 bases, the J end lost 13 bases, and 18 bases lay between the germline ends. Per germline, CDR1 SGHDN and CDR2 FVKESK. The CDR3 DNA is TGTGCCAGCAGCCAACTAGGACTTCCAAGAAGGCCCCTCCACTTT. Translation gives CASSQLGLPRRPLHF.

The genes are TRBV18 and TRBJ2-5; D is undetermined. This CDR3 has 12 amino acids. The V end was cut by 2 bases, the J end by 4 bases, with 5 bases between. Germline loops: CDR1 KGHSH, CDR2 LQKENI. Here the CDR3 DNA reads TGTGCCAGCTCACCAGAGAGAGAGACCCAGTACTTC. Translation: CASSPERETQYF.

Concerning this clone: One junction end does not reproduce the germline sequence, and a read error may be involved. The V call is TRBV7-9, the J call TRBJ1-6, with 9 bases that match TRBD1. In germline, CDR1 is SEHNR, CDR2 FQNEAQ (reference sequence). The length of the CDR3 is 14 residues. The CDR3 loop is CASSNRGHTGAVIF. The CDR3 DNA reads TGTGCCAGCAGCAACAGGGGGCACACAGGGGCCGTTATCTTT.

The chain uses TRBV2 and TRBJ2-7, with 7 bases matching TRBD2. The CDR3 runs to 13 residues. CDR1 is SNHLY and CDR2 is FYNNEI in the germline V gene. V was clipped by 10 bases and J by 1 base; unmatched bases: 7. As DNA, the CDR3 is TGTGCCAAGCGGGGATTCGGGTCCTACGAGCAGTACTTC. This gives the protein CAKRGFGSYEQYF.

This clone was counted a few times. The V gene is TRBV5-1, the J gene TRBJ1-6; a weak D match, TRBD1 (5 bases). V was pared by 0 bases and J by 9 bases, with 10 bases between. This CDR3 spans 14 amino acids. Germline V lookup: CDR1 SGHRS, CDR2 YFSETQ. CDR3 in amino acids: CASSLEMGGSPLHF. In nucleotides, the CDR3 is TGCGCCAGCAGCTTGGAAATGGGGGGTTCACCCCTCCACTTT.

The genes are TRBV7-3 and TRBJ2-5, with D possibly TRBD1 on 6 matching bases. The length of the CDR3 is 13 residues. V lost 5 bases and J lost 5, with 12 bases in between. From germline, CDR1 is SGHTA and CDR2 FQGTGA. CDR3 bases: TGTGCCAGCAGCCCGGGACAACAGGAGACCCAGTACTTC. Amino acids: CASSPGQQETQYF.

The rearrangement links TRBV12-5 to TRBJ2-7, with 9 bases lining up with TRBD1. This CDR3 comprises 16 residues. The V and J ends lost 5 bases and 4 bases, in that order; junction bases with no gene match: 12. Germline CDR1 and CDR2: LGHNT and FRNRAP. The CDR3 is CASGPGPGQGIYEQYF. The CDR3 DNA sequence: TGTGCTAGTGGTCCGGGCCCGGGACAGGGAATTTACGAGCAGTACTTC.